The sample holds a few counts of the clone carrying this T cell receptor (beta chain). What it binds is unknown. Unmatched junction bases numbered 13, after V lost 5 bases and J lost 8 bases. The CDR3 has 16 amino acids. Per germline, CDR1 SGHTA and CDR2 FQGNSA. These data are taken from a study of response to subunit inactivated influenza vaccine. TCRdb processed the RT-PCR reads anew with MiXCR; each CDR3 protein has one entry. Among fewer than 600,000 distinct CDR3 sequences, around 7.9% were seen once, and the ten largest hold about an eighth. The study's findings and limits: Each seasonal influenza vaccination recruits few new T cells, the authors suggested.

The chain combines TRBV7-2 with TRBJ2-1; 9 positions agree with TRBD2. Source: PBMCs from blood, taken 23 months after vaccination. The clonotype originates from a man aged 45 to 75 who received an inactivated influenza vaccine. This chain's CDR3 is CASSRFPRGRGDEQFF. The CDR3 region has the DNA TGTGCCAGCAGCCGATTTCCTCGCGGGAGGGGGGATGAGCAGTTCTTC.